Following are 20 T cell receptor beta chains from one sample sequenced in a study of shared T cell receptors in the human thymus. This table comes from immunoSEQ multiplex PCR, and its TCRdb copy is limited to in-frame clones, with some not included. The sample records 700,000 to 750,000 clones, 75% to 90% being singletons. These same data were also listed under a study on human thymus T cells.

The sequencing input was thymocytes. The receptors stem from a girl in the first two years of life with a congenital heart defect.

The chain uses TRBV9 and TRBJ1-2; D may be TRBD1 (5 bases). V was shortened by 6 bases and J by 3 bases, with 15 bases between the two germline ends. The CDR3 consists of 14 residues. Germline V gene sequence: CDR1 SGDLS, CDR2 YYNGEE. The CDR3 nucleotides are TGTGCCAGCAAAAGTTTTGGGGGGGACTATGGCTACACCTTC. Its translation is CASKSFGGDYGYTF.

J is TRBJ1-3 and V is TRBV10-2; D is unresolved. The germline V and J ends were trimmed by 9 bases and 1 base, with 13 bases remaining between them. The CDR3 spans 14 residues. Germline assignment: CDR1 WSHSY and CDR2 SAAADI. CDR3 in amino acids: CASGGRQSGNTIYF. The CDR3 DNA is TGCGCCAGTGGAGGACGGCAGTCTGGAAACACCATATATTTT.

The chain combines TRBV14 with TRBJ2-3; 9 bases line up with TRBD2. The CDR3 has 16 residues. Per the germline V gene, CDR1 is SGHDN and CDR2 is FVKESK. V was clipped by 4 bases and J by 10 bases; unmatched bases: 15. CDR3 sequence: CASSLGLGTSNWAQYF. In nucleotides, the CDR3 is TGTGCCAGCAGCCTTGGGTTGGGGACTAGCAATTGGGCGCAGTATTTT. The full variable domain, with the rest looked up from reference TRBV14 and TRBJ2-3, is EAGVTQFPSHSVIEKGQTVTLRCDPISGHDNLYWYRRVMGKEIKFLLHFVKESKQDESGMPNNRFLAERTGGTYSTLKVQPAELEDSGVYFCASSLGLGTSNWAQYFGPGTRLTVL.

In its sample, this clone was seen a few times. The V gene is TRBV9, the J gene TRBJ1-2; possible D gene TRBD1, 5 bases. Deletions cut 4 bases from V and 8 bases from J, with 15 bases between. The CDR3 is 13 residues long. CDR1 and CDR2 (germline): SGDLS, YYNGEE. The CDR3 here is CASSPLGEGGYTF. The DNA of the CDR3 is TGTGCCAGCAGCCCCTTGGGGGAGGGGGGCTACACCTTC.

V gene TRBV2 combines with J gene TRBJ1-5; 9 bases fit TRBD1. The CDR3 has 15 amino acids. CDR1 and CDR2 (germline): SNHLY, FYNNEI. V shed 6 bases and J 3 bases; nucleotides not matched to a gene: 6. The CDR3 DNA is TGTGCCAGCAGCGGGACAGGGAAGAACAATCAGCCCCAGCATTTT. Residues: CASSGTGKNNQPQHF.

The CDR3 DNA reads as TGCGCCAGCAGCGTAGACAGGGTCCACGAGCAGTACTTC. As protein: CASSVDRVHEQYF. V usage is TRBV5-1 and J usage is TRBJ2-7; 7 bases line up with TRBD1. V trimming: 4 bases; J trimming: 5 bases; junction bases outside the gene matches: 6. The CDR3 totals 13 residues. The germline V gene has CDR1 SGHRS and CDR2 YFSETQ.

In its sample, this clone was seen a few times. V gene TRBV7-2 combines with J gene TRBJ1-2, with 8 bases matching TRBD1. J was trimmed by 3 bases and V by 5 bases; bases with no gene match: 14. Germline V CDR1 and CDR2: SGHTA, FQGNSA. The CDR3 is made up of 17 amino acids. CDR3 in DNA: TGTGCCAGCAGCCTCGGACAGGGATCAGGGGATGACTATGGCTACACCTTC. Encoded protein: CASSLGQGSGDDYGYTF.

The chain has TRBV4-1 and TRBJ1-1; TRBD1 agrees at 7 bases. The CDR3 is 18 residues long. The V gene end was trimmed by 1 base and the J gene end by 1 base; junction bases not matched to a gene: 12. Germline-derived CDR1 and CDR2 are MGHRA and YSYEKL. The chain's CDR3 is CASSQGGPEQGGNTEAFF. For the CDR3, the DNA is TGCGCCAGCAGCCAAGGGGGCCCCGAGCAGGGGGGGAACACTGAAGCTTTCTTT.

This chain connects TRBV12-5 to TRBJ1-4; no definite D call. The CDR3 runs 19 residues. CDR1 is LGHNT, CDR2 FRNRAP, per germline. With 2 bases removed from V and 1 base from J, the gap between germline ends came to 20 bases. Here the CDR3 reads CASGLSPGGGTGTNEKLFF. CDR3 nucleotides: TGTGCTAGTGGTTTGTCCCCCGGCGGAGGTACGGGAACTAATGAAAAACTGTTTTTT. Based on the CDR3 plus reference TRBV12-5 and TRBJ1-4, the full variable domain is DARVTQTPRHKVTEMGQEVTMRCQPILGHNTVFWYRQTMMQGLELLAYFRNRAPLDDSGMPKDRFSAEMPDATLATLKIQPSEPRDSAVYFCASGLSPGGGTGTNEKLFFGSGTQLSVL.

The rearrangement links TRBV5-8 to TRBJ2-7, with 11 bases matching TRBD1. Germline trimming cut 1 base from V and 4 bases from J; bases unmatched to any gene: 4. Germline V lookup: CDR1 SGHTS, CDR2 YDEGEE. The CDR3 covers 15 residues. CDR3 nucleotides: TGTGCCAGCAGCTTGTTAGGACAGGGGGCTTACGAGCAGTACTTC. It yields the protein CASSLLGQGAYEQYF.

This chain links TRBV7-2 with TRBJ2-1; D is possibly TRBD2 (6 bases). V lost 9 bases and J lost 6, with 15 bases in between. The CDR3 loop spans 13 amino acids. CDR1 and CDR2 (germline): SGHTA, FQGNSA. The CDR3 DNA sequence: TGTGCCAGTTCTAGCGTACGCTTCAATGAGCAGTTCTTC. As protein: CASSSVRFNEQFF.

The chain joins TRBV5-4 to TRBJ2-5; 7 bases fit TRBD1. The CDR3 is 15 amino acids. The V and J ends lost 3 bases and 5 bases, in that order; junction bases with no gene match: 10. Germline CDR1 is SGHNT and CDR2 is YYREEE (reference sequence). CDR3 amino acids: CASSSGTEGWETQYF. CDR3 nucleotide sequence: TGTGCCAGCAGCTCGGGGACAGAAGGTTGGGAGACCCAGTACTTC.

This clone was detected once. The gene calls are TRBV7-2 and TRBJ1-1; no reliable D call. The length of the CDR3 is 15 residues. Germline V lookup: CDR1 SGHTA, CDR2 FQGNSA. Trimming removed 0 bases at V and 2 bases at J, with 10 bases between. The chain's CDR3 is CASSLASEENTEAFF. The CDR3 nucleotides are TGTGCCAGCAGCTTAGCATCTGAGGAAAACACTGAAGCTTTCTTT.

The V gene is TRBV7-9, the J gene TRBJ1-3, with a tentative D call TRBD1 (5 bases). The V gene's germline CDR1 is SEHNR and CDR2 FQNEAQ (reference sequence). The CDR3 runs 16 residues. Trimming stripped 5 bases from V and 0 bases from J, with 14 bases between. The CDR3 region has the DNA TGTGCCAGCAGCCTTAGACGACAGACCTCTGGAAACACCATATATTTT. As protein: CASSLRRQTSGNTIYF.

The rearrangement uses TRBV5-3 and TRBJ1-1, with a weak D call TRBD1 (5 bases). TRBV5-3 is identified as an open reading frame with a role that is uncertain. CDR3 length: 13 residues. V was clipped by 4 bases and J by 7 bases, with 14 bases between them. CDR3 coding DNA: TGTGCCAGAAGCGCCGGGGGGTTCGGTGAAGCTTTCTTT. Protein sequence: CARSAGGFGEAFF.

The chain combines TRBV13 with TRBJ1-2, with D possibly matching TRBD1 (5 bases). The CDR3 sequence is 11 residues long. Trimming removed 3 bases at V and 8 bases at J, with 7 bases between. The germline gives CDR1 PRHDT, CDR2 FYEKMQ (reference sequence). CDR3 amino acids: CASSFGGGYTF. CDR3 sequence (DNA): TGTGCCAGCAGCTTTGGGGGGGGCTACACCTTC. The whole variable domain, filled in from reference TRBV13 and TRBJ1-2, reads AAGVIQSPRHLIKEKRETATLKCYPIPRHDTVYWYQQGPGQDPQFLISFYEKMQSDKGSIPDRFSAQQFSDYHSELNMSSLELGDSALYFCASSFGGGYTFGSGTRLTVV.

The V call is TRBV11-2, the J call TRBJ1-2; D ambiguous. Looked up from germline, CDR1 is SGHAT and CDR2 is FQNNGV. Trimming pared 5 bases from V and 0 bases from J, leaving 19 bases between. This CDR3 has 17 amino acids. The CDR3 sequence is CASSPDGGVGSNYGYTF. The CDR3, as DNA: TGTGCCAGCAGCCCTGACGGCGGGGTGGGGTCTAACTATGGCTACACCTTC.

The rearrangement joins TRBV7-9 to TRBJ1-2, with D unclear. The CDR3 has 14 residues. Trimming shortened V by 8 bases and J by 2 bases, and 15 bases separated the two germline ends. Germline V lookup: CDR1 SEHNR, CDR2 FQNEAQ (reference sequence). The CDR3 sequence is CASRGILGNYGYTF. The CDR3 coding sequence is TGTGCCAGCCGGGGAATTCTAGGGAACTATGGCTACACCTTC.

V and J are TRBV7-2 and TRBJ1-2; TRBD1 aligns across 7 bases. V was clipped by 3 bases and J by 7 bases; unmatched bases: 17. The CDR3 loop spans 17 amino acids. Per the germline V gene, CDR1 is SGHTA and CDR2 is FQGNSA. CDR3 protein: CASSFVWPQGPGGGYTF. CDR3 nucleotide sequence: TGTGCCAGCAGCTTTGTTTGGCCACAGGGGCCTGGGGGTGGCTACACCTTC. Based on the CDR3 plus reference TRBV7-2 and TRBJ1-2, the full variable domain is GAGVSQSPSNKVTEKGKDVELRCDPISGHTALYWYRQSLGQGLEFLIYFQGNSAPDKSGLPSDRFSAERTGGSVSTLTIQRTQQEDSAVYLCASSFVWPQGPGGGYTFGSGTRLTVV.

This sequence joins TRBV6-5 and TRBJ1-1, with 7 nucleotides matching TRBD1. CDR1 and CDR2 from the germline V gene are MNHEY and SVGAGI. V trimming: 7 bases; J trimming: 1 base; junction bases outside the gene matches: 3. The CDR3 consists of 13 residues. CDR3 in amino acids: CASIRQGNTEAFF. Written as DNA, the CDR3 is TGTGCCAGCATACGACAGGGGAACACTGAAGCTTTCTTT.